This TCR beta chain was captured in a study of vaccination effects on CD4 cells after COVID-19. About the research overall: The researchers cultured 1.5 million to 2 million PBMC per well with approximately 11 IU/ml IL-2 and 8 to 10 ug/ml peptides.

The CDR3 runs 14 residues. Trimming cost V 6 bases and J 1 base, with 10 bases left between them. CDR1 KGHSH and CDR2 LQKENI come from the germline V gene. This clone showed up just a few times. What it binds is unknown. Cells that had been cultured for roughly 9 days were the source of isolated CD4+ T cells. Subjects were given two BNT162b2 or mRNA-1273 vaccine doses. TCRdb's table, derived via immunoSEQ multiplex PCR, lists solely in-frame clones and lacks some. Here the sample spans 45,000 to 55,000 clones, roughly 72% being singletons. Sequenced here: CD4+ T cells from PBMCs cultured without peptide, sampled after COVID-19 vaccination. This TCR derives from a human donor who received a COVID-19 vaccine. V and J are TRBV18 and TRBJ1-5; D is possibly TRBD1 (6 bases). CDR3: CASSPGQSNQPQHF. The CDR3 DNA reads as TGTGCCAGCTCCCCAGGACAGAGCAATCAGCCCCAGCATTTT.